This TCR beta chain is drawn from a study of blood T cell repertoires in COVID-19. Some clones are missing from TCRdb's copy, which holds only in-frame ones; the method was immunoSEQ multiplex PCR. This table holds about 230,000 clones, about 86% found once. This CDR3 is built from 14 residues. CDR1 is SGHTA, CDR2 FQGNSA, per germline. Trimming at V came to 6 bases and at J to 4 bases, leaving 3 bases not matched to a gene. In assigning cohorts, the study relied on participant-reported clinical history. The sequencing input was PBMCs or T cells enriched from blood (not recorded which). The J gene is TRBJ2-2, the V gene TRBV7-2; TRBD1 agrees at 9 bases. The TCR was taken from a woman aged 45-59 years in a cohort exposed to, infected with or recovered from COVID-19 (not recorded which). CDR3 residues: CASRRQGGTGELFF. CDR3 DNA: TGTGCCAGCAGGAGACAGGGGGGCACCGGGGAGCTGTTTTTT.